Listed below are T cell receptor beta chains from one sample, sequenced in a study of regulatory T cells in long-lasting Graves disease. TCRdb passed the multiplex PCR reads through MiXCR, listing each CDR3 protein once. The table includes fewer than 600,000 distinct CDR3 sequences, roughly 23% detected once. The material sequenced was peripheral blood mononuclear cells (PBMCs), taken when the disease was refractory, from a patient treated with antithyroid drugs. These receptors were obtained from a female donor with Graves disease. Both conserved end residues are part of each CDR3. A D gene is named only where the DNA matches it firmly. Clone sizes are given selectively: once, few, many, or a class where the clone is expanded.

D gene | clone size | J gene | V gene | CDR3 protein | CDR3 DNA
- | few | TRBJ1-1 | TRBV11-2 | CASSPFSLYTEAFF | TGTGCCAGCAGCCCCTTTTCCCTTTACACTGAAGCTTTCTTT
- | many | TRBJ2-7 | TRBV7-2 | CASSQAGRVAEQYF | TGTGCCAGCAGCCAGGCGGGCAGGGTCGCCGAGCAGTACTTC
TRBD1 | - | TRBJ1-2 | TRBV29-1 | CSAGPTGTVYGYTF | TGCAGCGCTGGTCCCACCGGGACAGTCTATGGCTACACCTTC
- | many | TRBJ2-2 | TRBV28 | CASSSGFRNTGELFF | TGTGCCAGCAGCTCCGGGTTTCGGAACACCGGGGAGCTGTTTTTT
- | many | TRBJ2-2 | TRBV29-1 | CSVEWTANTGELFF | TGCAGCGTTGAATGGACGGCGAACACCGGGGAGCTGTTTTTT
- | many | TRBJ1-2 | TRBV28 | CASGAAGYGYTF | TGTGCCAGCGGAGCAGCGGGGTATGGCTACACCTTC
- | few | TRBJ2-7 | TRBV30 | CAWIAARSYEQYF | TGTGCCTGGATAGCCGCGAGATCCTACGAGCAGTACTTC
- | many | TRBJ1-1 | TRBV27 | CASSPQGPNTEAFF | TGTGCCAGCAGCCCACAGGGTCCGAACACTGAAGCTTTCTTT
TRBD1 | once | TRBJ1-4 | TRBV28 | CASRGLWGQGGGEKLFF | TGTGCCAGCAGAGGACTTTGGGGACAGGGAGGTGGGGAAAAACTGTTTTTT
TRBD1 | - | TRBJ2-7 | TRBV9 | CASSVGDRATSYEQYF | TGTGCCAGCAGCGTAGGAGACAGGGCCACTTCCTACGAGCAGTACTTC
- | - | TRBJ1-1 | TRBV10-3 | CAISPGGNTEAFF | TGTGCCATCAGCCCCGGGGGGAACACTGAAGCTTTCTTT
- | many | TRBJ1-5 | TRBV28 | CASRQGVDNQPQHF | TGTGCCAGCAGGCAGGGAGTGGACAATCAGCCCCAGCATTTT
TRBD2 | - | TRBJ2-5 | TRBV3-1 | CASSQAGGRQETQYF | TGTGCCAGCAGCCAAGCGGGGGGGCGACAAGAGACCCAGTACTTC
TRBD2 | - | TRBJ2-2 | TRBV2 | CATPRGDVGITGELFF | TGTGCCACCCCTCGGGGGGATGTGGGGATCACCGGGGAGCTGTTTTTT
- | many | TRBJ1-1 | TRBV28 | CASSLLTGYTEAFF | TGTGCCAGCAGTTTATTAACAGGATACACTGAAGCTTTCTTT
TRBD2 | - | TRBJ2-1 | TRBV19 | CAIGTSGGAFDNEQFF | TGTGCCATCGGGACTAGCGGGGGGGCCTTCGACAATGAGCAGTTCTTC
- | few | TRBJ1-2 | TRBV6-1 | CASSAFRVLGYYGYTF | TGTGCCAGCAGCGCCTTTAGGGTACTGGGGTACTATGGCTACACCTTC
- | many | TRBJ1-1 | TRBV29-1 | CSVEGSQGNTEAFF | TGCAGCGTTGAGGGATCTCAGGGGAACACTGAAGCTTTCTTT
- | - | TRBJ1-3 | TRBV2 | CASSLSLSGNTIYF | TGTGCCAGCAGTCTAAGCCTTTCTGGAAACACCATATATTTT
- | many | TRBJ2-2 | TRBV28 | CASSEWGFQNTGELFF | TGTGCCAGCAGTGAATGGGGGTTTCAGAACACCGGGGAGCTGTTTTTT
- | - | TRBJ1-1 | TRBV20-1 | CSAFLQLNTEAFF | TGCAGTGCTTTCCTCCAATTGAACACTGAAGCTTTCTTT
TRBD1 | few | TRBJ1-1 | TRBV30 | CAWVPLGKGANTEAFF | TGTGCCTGGGTACCACTTGGTAAGGGGGCGAACACTGAAGCTTTCTTT
- | few | TRBJ2-7 | TRBV7-2 | CASSLLGTTEHYEQYF | TGTGCCAGCAGCTTACTCGGGACAACGGAACATTACGAGCAGTACTTC
TRBD1 | few | TRBJ2-4 | TRBV7-9 | CASSAPGQMENIQYF | TGTGCCAGCAGCGCCCCGGGACAGATGGAAAACATTCAGTACTTC
- | many | TRBJ1-2 | TRBV19 | CASSVTGTYYGYTF | TGTGCCAGTAGTGTCACCGGGACTTACTATGGCTACACCTTC
- | - | TRBJ2-7 | TRBV20-1 | CSVERPGASEQYF | TGCAGTGTTGAGAGGCCCGGGGCAAGCGAGCAGTACTTC
- | - | TRBJ2-1 | TRBV5-1 | CASRGESEQFF | TGCGCCAGCAGGGGGGAGTCTGAGCAGTTCTTC
TRBD2 | many | TRBJ2-5 | TRBV7-6 | CASSSGLAETQYF | TGTGCCAGCAGTTCCGGACTAGCAGAGACCCAGTACTTC
- | few | TRBJ1-4 | TRBV3-1 | CASSTLGRNLGEKLFF | TGTGCCAGCAGTACCCTTGGACGGAACCTGGGGGAAAAACTGTTTTTT
- | many | TRBJ1-5 | TRBV12-3/TRBV12-4 | CASSSQGGQPQHF | TGTGCCAGCAGCTCCCAGGGAGGTCAGCCCCAGCATTTT
- | many | TRBJ1-4 | TRBV2 | CASSEALSTNEKLFF | TGTGCCAGCAGTGAAGCGCTCTCCACTAATGAAAAACTGTTTTTT
- | many | TRBJ2-7 | TRBV2 | CASRSQGSLSYEQYF | TGTGCCAGCAGGAGTCAGGGGTCCCTCTCCTACGAGCAGTACTTC
- | few | TRBJ2-6 | TRBV6-1 | CASGHDGTGANVLTF | TGTGCCAGCGGTCACGACGGGACTGGGGCCAACGTCCTGACTTTC
- | few | TRBJ2-7 | TRBV9 | CASSVDPGREQYF | TGTGCCAGCAGCGTAGATCCGGGGCGGGAGCAGTACTTC
- | many | TRBJ2-7 | TRBV6-9 | CASSYYGGDDEQYF | TGTGCCAGCAGTTACTACGGGGGAGACGACGAGCAGTACTTC
- | - | TRBJ1-1 | TRBV7-2 | CASSFSALNTEAFF | TGTGCCAGCAGCTTCTCAGCCCTGAACACTGAAGCTTTCTTT
- | - | TRBJ2-2 | TRBV11-2 | CASSLESGTGELFF | TGTGCCAGCAGCTTAGAATCAGGGACCGGGGAGCTGTTTTTT
- | many | TRBJ2-7 | TRBV6-5 | CASSYDRYEQYF | TGTGCCAGCAGTTACGACAGATACGAGCAGTACTTC
TRBD1 | - | TRBJ2-3 | TRBV20-1 | CSATAGQGNTDTQYF | TGCAGTGCTACCGCCGGACAGGGCAACACAGATACGCAGTATTTT
TRBD1 | many | TRBJ2-7 | TRBV28 | CASSPGTASSYEQYF | TGTGCCAGCAGTCCCGGGACAGCTAGCTCCTACGAGCAGTACTTC
- | many | TRBJ1-4 | TRBV12-3/TRBV12-4 | CASSFVREVLGKLFF | TGTGCCAGCAGTTTCGTTCGGGAGGTATTGGGAAAACTGTTTTTT
TRBD1 | few | TRBJ1-6 | TRBV6-1 | CASKTDRGRDNSPLHF | TGTGCCAGCAAAACCGACAGGGGGAGGGATAATTCACCCCTCCACTTT
- | many | TRBJ1-2 | TRBV27 | CASSFTAWDKYGYTF | TGTGCCAGCAGTTTTACCGCTTGGGACAAATATGGCTACACCTTC
TRBD1 | few | TRBJ1-2 | TRBV29-1 | CSVEGTGPLNYGYTF | TGCAGCGTTGAGGGGACAGGGCCCCTTAACTATGGCTACACCTTC
- | - | TRBJ2-5 | TRBV7-9 | CASSLGGFETQYF | TGTGCCAGCAGCTTAGGCGGTTTTGAGACCCAGTACTTC